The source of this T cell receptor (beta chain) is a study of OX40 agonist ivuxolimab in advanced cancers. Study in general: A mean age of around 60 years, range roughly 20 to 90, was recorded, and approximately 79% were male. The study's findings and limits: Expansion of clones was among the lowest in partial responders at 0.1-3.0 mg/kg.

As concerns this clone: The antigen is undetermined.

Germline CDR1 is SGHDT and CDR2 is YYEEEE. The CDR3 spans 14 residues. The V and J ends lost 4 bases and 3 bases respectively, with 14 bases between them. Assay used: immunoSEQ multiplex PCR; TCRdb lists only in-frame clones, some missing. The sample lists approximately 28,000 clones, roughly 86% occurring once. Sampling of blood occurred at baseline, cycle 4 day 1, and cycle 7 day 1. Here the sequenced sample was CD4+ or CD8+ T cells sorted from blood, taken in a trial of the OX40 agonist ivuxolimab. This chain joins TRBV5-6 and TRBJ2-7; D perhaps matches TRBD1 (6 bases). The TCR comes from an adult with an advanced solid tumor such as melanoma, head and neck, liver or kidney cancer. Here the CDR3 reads CASSPGQNDYEQYF. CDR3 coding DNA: TGTGCCAGCAGCCCCGGACAGAACGACTACGAGCAGTACTTC.